This T cell receptor beta chain was identified during a study of shared clonotypes between healthy human individuals. On the study more broadly: Donors were a couple of women and a few men aged 18 to 49. CD4 naive and CD4 memory each took three plates per donor, while CD8 naive took two and CD8 memory one.

Comments on this clone: What it binds is not known.

General study points: Estimated clonotype richness was generally higher in naive than memory subsets.

At deep level, the assay was performed. TCRdb's copy holds only in-frame clones and misses some; the assay was immunoSEQ multiplex PCR. The sample contains over 950,000 clones, 70% to 85% of which appear only once. The CDR3 extends over 14 amino acids. Trimming took off 4 bases at V and 4 bases at J, with 13 bases between the two ends. Germline V CDR1 and CDR2: SGHNT, YENEEA. This chain uses TRBV11-3 with TRBJ1-1; D is possibly TRBD1 (6 bases). This clonotype was sampled from a man aged 18 to 30 in good health. Some clones in this sample may be carry-over from other donors' samples. The sequencing sample was made of memory CD4+ T cells from PBMCs. Subset specified: CD45RA-negative fraction. The CDR3 DNA sequence: TGTGCCAGCAGCTCGCAACGAGGGGGCACTGAAGCTTTCTTT. Its protein product is CASSSQRGGTEAFF.